This T cell receptor (beta chain) derives from a study of cytomegalovirus exposure and HLA in healthy donors (dated by TCRdb to about 2017). Looking at the study overall: In an earlier analysis of roughly 590 of the donors, about 270 Gb of sequence data and some 120 million unique TCR beta sequences from approximately 180 million T cells were reported. An early release covering 550 to 650 HLA-typed donors comprised 300 to 350 gigabases of sequencing data and approximately 80 million unique TCR sequences. Among the 398 genotyped donors, approximately 77% belonged to the genetic ancestry cluster associated with self-reported Caucasian donors. The aim of the study was to test whether cataloging public T cell receptors could identify signatures of past pathogen exposure. The study profiled the T cell repertoires of 500 to 800 subjects by immunosequencing and related them to cytomegalovirus serostatus. In addition to the first cohort of approximately 650 subjects, a separate validation cohort of around 110 different subjects was used. High-throughput TCR immunosequencing, statistical association of individual TCRs with disease status, and machine learning were combined to predict cytomegalovirus infection status. A later analysis re-analyzed previously published TCR beta repertoires from hundreds of donors and added high-resolution HLA genotyping to study TCR occurrence patterns. The later analysis used no new phenotypic data to find candidate immune exposures, relying instead on TCR beta sequences and their occurrence across donors. An earlier analysis of fewer than 700 of the donors applied high-throughput TCR beta sequencing to assess whether each TCR beta V gene segment acted as functional or pseudogenic. Donor age, sex, ethnicity and CMV serostatus were compiled alongside the repertoire data. A later genetic analysis used genome-wide SNP genotypes for about three fifths of the roughly 700 donors, treating that subset as a discovery cohort. Every discovery cohort repertoire had been produced on one sequencing platform. HLA typing included class I and class II loci at four-digit resolution. The number of typed donors differed by locus: about 620-640 for A, B, C, DRB1 and DQB1; roughly 510 for DQA1; 606 for DPA1; and around 470 for DPB1. About 5 DR-DQ haplotypes were handled as single units for association and clustering, since linkage in the cohort was strong. Across some 400 genotyped donors of the cohort, an average of roughly 250,000 unique TCR beta nucleotide sequences per donor were sequenced, and about a sixth of those sequences were non-productive.

The cohort was made up of approximately 700 healthy bone marrow donors. Cohort members were all nominally healthy when sampled, although unrecorded immune exposures were likely present. The donor tested CMV seronegative and was one of the 352 seronegative cohort members. Every donor gave a peripheral blood sample, and the peripheral blood mononuclear cells from that sample were used for TCR beta sequencing. The Qiagen DNeasy Blood Extraction Kit was used to extract genomic DNA from the blood cell samples. Points on this clone: Its antigen is unknown. No much larger clone is present one base from it, and per-base qualities are unavailable.

The library came from the immunoSEQ multiplex PCR assay. For the multiplex PCR, a mixture combining 60 forward primers for TCR Vbeta segments and 13 reverse primers for TCR Jbeta segments was used. The CDR3 region of rearranged TCR beta genes was amplified from genomic DNA with a multiplex PCR assay. On the Illumina HiSeq System, the amplified TCR beta libraries were sequenced as 87-base-pair reads. The authors' analysis ran thus. Across the 600 to 700 repertoires, a later analysis counted 80 million or so unique TCR beta chains, roughly 11 million of which were shared by at least two donors. To remove PCR and sequencing errors, raw reads were error-corrected and collapsed into unique sequences using a nearest-neighbor algorithm that merged closely related sequences. Alignment of CDR3 sequences to IMGT reference sequences was used to assign V, D and J gene segments. Each retained sequence needed at least a six-nucleotide match to both a V gene segment and a J gene segment. Rearrangements were called productive when the CDR3 lacked stop codons and stayed in frame with V and J; all others were non-productive. CDR3 was defined by IMGT convention, running from the second conserved V-encoded cysteine to the conserved J-encoded phenylalanine. The earlier analysis of 500 to 650 of the donors excluded any sequence lacking an unambiguous match to a single V gene segment. An earlier analysis of 450 to 650 of the donors called V segments functional above 56.7% productive rearrangements and segregating when the between-donor standard deviation exceeded 5%. A statistical classification framework was developed to diagnose cytomegalovirus status using the catalog of TCR beta chain sequences. A later analysis assigned V and J genes by comparing TCR nucleotide sequences with IMGT/GENE-DB human TR gene sequences. A later analysis assigned CDR3 sequences and most-parsimonious VDJ recombination scenarios with the TCRdist pipeline. A later analysis defined each TCR beta chain by its CDR3 amino acid sequence plus V-gene family, and excluded reads lacking a unique V-gene family. As a way to deal with suspected cross-contamination and a sequencing artifact, a later analysis dropped 640 or so nucleotide sequences that were highly shared and had low generation probability. A later analysis calculated a clonal expansion index for each public chain from normalized within-repertoire ranks of inferred template counts. A later analysis computed generation probabilities with a VDJ recombination model fitted to out-of-frame rearrangements, and checked the results against IGoR. In a later analysis, hypergeometric tests were used to score TCR-TCR, TCR-HLA and TCR-CMV co-occurrence, with a repertoire-size bias correction applied to TCR pairs. A later analysis estimated false discovery rates by permuting HLA or CMV assignments 20 times. In a later analysis, co-occurring TCRs were grouped with DBSCAN, and TCRdist sequence similarity was added when clustering was performed within HLA-allele-positive subsets. For co-occurrence clustering, repertoires with fewer than 30,000 or more than 120,000 public chains were excluded, along with a handful of repertoires with anomalous nucleotide sharing. TCRdb holds this immuneACCESS table with in-frame rearrangements only. Some clones are missing; in checked studies, unresolved V genes explain under half, and the rest has no known cause. V and J calls and clone size are as listed in that table; D and trimming were resolved from the DNA. The sample table records fewer than 250,000 clones; 81% of these occur just once. In total, the top ten clones hold 1.5% to 2% of the sample.

From a lookup of the germline V gene, CDR1 and CDR2 are SGHTA and FQGNSA. The trim is 2 bases for V and 5 bases for J, with a gap of 6 bases between the germline ends. The CDR3 runs 12 amino acids, cysteine and phenylalanine included. Only CDR3 DNA remains: 36 bases, in frame from the first base. What the work shows at the level of the full study, not this receptor alone: In an earlier analysis of a few hundred of the donors, most TCR beta V segments were observed in productive rearrangements about 90% or about 30% of the time, broadly matching IMGT annotations. In vitro tests confirmed that a few of the cytomegalovirus-associated TCR beta chains recognize cytomegalovirus antigens. Several of the top co-occurrence clusters appeared to be linked to parvovirus B19, influenza, CMV and Epstein-Barr virus, according to a later analysis. Some IMGT-functional V segments, including TRBV6-2 and TRBV6-3, could not be distinguished by the 87-base-pair reads and were therefore excluded. In a later analysis, some 18,000 TCR beta sequences were associated with specific HLA alleles at a false discovery rate of 0.05. A group of highly shared sequence variants was considered likely to be a technical artifact of the sequencing pipeline. A further reported finding was that TCR beta sequences accurately predicted the HLA-A and HLA-B alleles for most subjects in the first cohort. Most TCR sequences were observed very rarely across donors, whereas some public TCRs were present in many individuals. It was suggested by the authors that the approach could potentially be generalized to other disease states and immunological phenotypes. A later genetic analysis associated a missense DCLRE1C variant with V-gene and J-gene trimming of TCR beta chains, and an independent cohort replicated the association. For the cohort, immune exposure information was limited to CMV serostatus. Because counts were too low, some 16 rarely observed V segments, including chromosome 9 orphons, were excluded from the earlier analysis of 587 of the donors. This cohort had only TCR beta chains sequenced, and the lack of alpha or paired-chain data limited which features could be detected. Presence/absence analyses assumed roughly uniform sequencing depth across donors, an assumption that may not hold. Cytomegalovirus status was reported to be diagnosed by the classifier with high specificity and sensitivity in both the original and validation cohorts. Correlated functional status among segregating V segments might reflect linkage disequilibrium, but an unknown experimental factor could not be ruled out. A later analysis found that TCR association rates varied across HLA loci, with DRB1 alleles showing the most associated TCRs and HLA-C alleles the fewest. In a later analysis, most CMV-associated TCR beta chains were found to appear HLA-restricted, with HLA associations seemingly driven largely by CMV exposure. When HLA alleles, especially DR and DQ, strongly co-occurred, attributing TCR associations to individual alleles was difficult. According to a later genetic analysis, donors in an Asian-associated ancestry cluster had fewer N-insertions in productive TCRs than the approximately 700-donor mean. In a later analysis, HLA-associated TCR beta chains were found to be more clonally expanded and to have lower generation probabilities than equally common non-associated chains. The study listed 170 or so TCR beta chains as associated with cytomegalovirus. Because some donors lacked HLA typing at each locus, the association tests relied only on the typed subset.

The sample taken for sequencing was PBMCs. This sequence originates from a man younger than 35 in good health and CMV-seronegative. The chain employs TRBV7-2 and TRBJ2-5; the D segment cannot be called with confidence. Here the CDR3 is given as CASSLSRETQYF. Read as DNA, the sequence is TGTGCCAGCAGCTTATCTAGGGAGACCCAGTACTTC.